This TCR beta chain was identified in a study of cytomegalovirus exposure and HLA in healthy donors. Overall study findings and caveats: A later analysis linked a missense variant in DCLRE1C to the trimming of TCR beta V and J genes.

PCR amplification relied on 60 Vbeta primers (plus 13 Jbeta primers). Clones were sequenced by immunoSEQ multiplex PCR, and TCRdb holds only the in-frame ones, with some missing. Of approximately 150,000 clones in the sample, approximately 73% were seen once. Details on this clone: Its target is unknown.

Looked up from germline, CDR1 is ENHRY and CDR2 is SYGVKD. The CDR3 length is 15 residues. V shed 10 bases and J shed 5 bases, with 23 bases lying between them. The source is a woman between 18 and 29 years old in good health and CMV-seropositive. The chain recombines TRBV10-3 with TRBJ1-1; D is possibly TRBD1 (5 bases). Sequencing was done on a sample of PBMCs. In DNA form, the CDR3 reads TGTGCCACCACCGTGGAGGTCGGGGGAGAGACTGAAGCTTTCTTT. Protein sequence: CATTVEVGGETEAFF.